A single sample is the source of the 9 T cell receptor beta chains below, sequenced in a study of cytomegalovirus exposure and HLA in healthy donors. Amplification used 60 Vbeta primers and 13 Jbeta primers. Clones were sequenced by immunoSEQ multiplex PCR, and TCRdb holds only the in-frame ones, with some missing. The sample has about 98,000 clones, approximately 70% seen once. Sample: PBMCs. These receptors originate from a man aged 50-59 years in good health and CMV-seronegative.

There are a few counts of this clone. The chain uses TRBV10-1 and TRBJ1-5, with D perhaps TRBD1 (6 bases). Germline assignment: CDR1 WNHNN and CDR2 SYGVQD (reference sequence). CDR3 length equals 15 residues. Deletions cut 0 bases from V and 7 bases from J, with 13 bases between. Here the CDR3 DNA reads TGCGCCAGCAGTGAGTCGCGGCAGGGGAAACAGCCCCAGCATTTT. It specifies CASSESRQGKQPQHF.

CDR3 coding DNA: TGTGCCAGCAGTTTTCAGGGTCGAAACATTCAGTACTTC. This translates into CASSFQGRNIQYF. The chain combines TRBV27 with TRBJ2-4, with TRBD1 as a possible D gene (5 bases). Germline lookup yields CDR1 MNHEY and CDR2 SMNVEV (reference sequence). The CDR3 is made up of 13 amino acids. V gave up 3 bases and J gave up 6 bases, with 9 bases separating them.

Here the CDR3 DNA reads TGTGCCAGCTCACCACTGCCTAGGGGGCGTACAGATACGCAGTATTTT. Translated, it gives CASSPLPRGRTDTQYF. The rearrangement links TRBV18 to TRBJ2-3, with TRBD1 identical over 7 bases. In germline, CDR1 is KGHSH, CDR2 LQKENI. This CDR3 is 16 amino acids long. V gave up 1 base and J gave up 3 bases; unmatched junction bases: 7.

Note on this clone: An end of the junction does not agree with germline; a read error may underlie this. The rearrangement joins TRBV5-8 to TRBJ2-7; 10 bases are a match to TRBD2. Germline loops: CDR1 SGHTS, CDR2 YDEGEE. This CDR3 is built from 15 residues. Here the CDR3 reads CVSSLTSGRDYEQYF. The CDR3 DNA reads TGTGTCAGCAGCTTGACCAGCGGGAGGGATTACGAGCAGTACTTC.

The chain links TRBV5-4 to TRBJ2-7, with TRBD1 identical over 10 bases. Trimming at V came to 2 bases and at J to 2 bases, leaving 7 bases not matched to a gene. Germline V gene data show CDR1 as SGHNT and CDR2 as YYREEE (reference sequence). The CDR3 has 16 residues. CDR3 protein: CASSFPRGQGAYEQYF. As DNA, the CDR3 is TGTGCCAGCAGCTTTCCTCGCGGACAGGGGGCCTACGAGCAGTACTTC.

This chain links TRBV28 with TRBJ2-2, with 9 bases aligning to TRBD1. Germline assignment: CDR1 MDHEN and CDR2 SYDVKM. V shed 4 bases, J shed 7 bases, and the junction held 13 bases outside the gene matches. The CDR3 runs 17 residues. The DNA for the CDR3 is TGTGCCAGCAGTTCCTCACCGGGACAGGGTAGTATCGGGGAGCTGTTTTTT. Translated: CASSSSPGQGSIGELFF. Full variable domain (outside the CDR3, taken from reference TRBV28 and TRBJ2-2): DVKVTQSSRYLVKRTGEKVFLECVQDMDHENMFWYRQDPGLGLRLIYFSYDVKMKEKGDIPEGYSVSREKKERFSLILESASTNQTSMYLCASSSSPGQGSIGELFFGEGSRLTVL.

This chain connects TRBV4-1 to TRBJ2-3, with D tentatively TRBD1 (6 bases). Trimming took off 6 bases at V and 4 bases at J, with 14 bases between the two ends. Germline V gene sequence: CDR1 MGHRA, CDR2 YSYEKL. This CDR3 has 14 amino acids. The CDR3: CASRQGSKADTQYF. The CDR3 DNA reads TGCGCCAGCAGACAGGGTAGTAAAGCAGATACGCAGTATTTT.

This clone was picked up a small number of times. The CDR3 region is CASSWGGPRRTEAFF. The DNA for the CDR3 is TGTGCCAGCAGCTGGGGGGGGCCACGGAGGACTGAAGCTTTCTTT. This chain uses TRBV7-2 with TRBJ1-1, with D perhaps matching TRBD1 (6 bases). CDR3 size: 15 residues. Germline CDR1 reads SGHTA; CDR2 reads FQGNSA. V was clipped by 4 bases and J by 5 bases, with 17 bases between them. The full variable domain, with the rest looked up from reference TRBV7-2 and TRBJ1-1, is GAGVSQSPSNKVTEKGKDVELRCDPISGHTALYWYRQSLGQGLEFLIYFQGNSAPDKSGLPSDRFSAERTGGSVSTLTIQRTQQEDSAVYLCASSWGGPRRTEAFFGQGTRLTVV.

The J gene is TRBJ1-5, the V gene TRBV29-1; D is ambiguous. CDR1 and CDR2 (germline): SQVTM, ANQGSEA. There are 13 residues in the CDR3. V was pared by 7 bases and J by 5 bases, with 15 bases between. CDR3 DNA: TGCAGCGCACTGACGGGGAGGGATCAGCCCCAGCATTTT. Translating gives CSALTGRDQPQHF.